This T cell receptor (beta chain) was recovered during a study of shared clonotypes between healthy human individuals. This clone was recorded once. Generated by immunoSEQ multiplex PCR, the TCRdb table keeps only in-frame clones and is missing some. The table includes some 1 million clones, around 75% detected once. The J segment lost 3 bases and the V segment lost 2 bases, leaving 5 bases of the junction unmatched. This CDR3 spans 15 amino acids. Germline assignment: CDR1 KGHSH and CDR2 LQKENI. This TCR was recovered from a man between 18 and 29 years old in good health. The chain links TRBV18 to TRBJ2-3; 7 positions match TRBD2. Sample: memory CD4+ T cells sorted from blood. The subset was: CD45RA-negative fraction. This CDR3 is CASSPIPGGTDTQYF. The CDR3 DNA reads TGTGCCAGCTCACCAATCCCCGGGGGGACAGATACGCAGTATTTT.